Listed below are T cell receptor beta chains from one sample, sequenced in a study of CD8+ T cells in alopecia areata. Sequencing used immunoSEQ multiplex PCR; TCRdb keeps in-frame clones, though not all of them. Here the sample spans 100,000 to 140,000 clones, around 84% being singletons. The material sequenced was CD8+ T cells sorted from blood, taken at week 24, from a patient treated with tofacitinib. The origin of the receptors is a human donor with alopecia areata. Each CDR3 is given with its conserved first and last residue. Fields, in order: J gene, clone size, D gene, V gene, CDR3 DNA, CDR3 protein. A D gene is named only where the DNA matches it firmly. A clone size is listed for some rows: how often the clone was seen (once, few, many), or a class if it is expanded.

J gene: TRBJ2-1; clone size: few; D gene: .; V gene: TRBV4-1; CDR3 DNA: TGCGCCAGCAGCCAACTACGGGGTGGCTCCTACAATGAGCAGTTCTTC; CDR3 protein: CASSQLRGGSYNEQFF
J gene: TRBJ1-6; clone size: once; D gene: TRBD1; V gene: TRBV4-3; CDR3 DNA: TGCGCCAGCAGCCGAGTAGGGACAGGGAAGGGGTATAATTCACCCCTCCACTTT; CDR3 protein: CASSRVGTGKGYNSPLHF
J gene: TRBJ1-2; clone size: .; D gene: .; V gene: TRBV10-2; CDR3 DNA: TGCGCCAGCAGTGAATGGGTTGGCGGCTACACCTTC; CDR3 protein: CASSEWVGGYTF
J gene: TRBJ2-7; clone size: .; D gene: .; V gene: TRBV28; CDR3 DNA: TGTGCCAGCAGTTTGTTCTATGGACTGGCCTACGAGCAGTACTTC; CDR3 protein: CASSLFYGLAYEQYF
J gene: TRBJ1-5; clone size: .; D gene: .; V gene: TRBV27; CDR3 DNA: TGTGCCAGCAGGACGCTGACCGGTAGCAATCAGCCCCAGCATTTT; CDR3 protein: CASRTLTGSNQPQHF
J gene: TRBJ2-5; clone size: .; D gene: .; V gene: TRBV4-2; CDR3 DNA: TGTGCCAGCAGCCAAGTTGGGGGGGGCCTTGAGACCCAGTACTTC; CDR3 protein: CASSQVGGGLETQYF
J gene: TRBJ1-1; clone size: .; D gene: .; V gene: TRBV19; CDR3 DNA: TGTGCCAGCGGAATTGGGGCGTACACTGAAGCTTTCTTT; CDR3 protein: CASGIGAYTEAFF
J gene: TRBJ2-7; clone size: .; D gene: .; V gene: TRBV7-9; CDR3 DNA: TGTGCCAGCAGCTTGGACACTACCTCCTACGAGCAGTACTTC; CDR3 protein: CASSLDTTSYEQYF
J gene: TRBJ1-5; clone size: .; D gene: .; V gene: TRBV27; CDR3 DNA: TGTGCCAGCAGTTTATCGGGGGACACCCGATATAGCAATCAGCCCCAGCATTTT; CDR3 protein: CASSLSGDTRYSNQPQHF
J gene: TRBJ1-4; clone size: .; D gene: .; V gene: TRBV29-1; CDR3 DNA: TGCAGCGTTGAAACACGGCGGGTGGATGAAAAACTGTTTTTT; CDR3 protein: CSVETRRVDEKLFF
J gene: TRBJ1-1; clone size: .; D gene: .; V gene: TRBV6-5; CDR3 DNA: TGTGCCAGCAGTTACTCGGGGTCTGAAGCTTTCTTT; CDR3 protein: CASSYSGSEAFF
J gene: TRBJ2-7; clone size: .; D gene: .; V gene: TRBV19; CDR3 DNA: TGTGCCAGTAGTCGGTATAACGGCTGGGACGAGACCTACGAGCAGTACTTC; CDR3 protein: CASSRYNGWDETYEQYF
J gene: TRBJ2-1; clone size: .; D gene: TRBD2; V gene: TRBV10-3; CDR3 DNA: TGTGCCATCAGTGATAAAACCGGGACTAGCCACAACAATGAGCAGTTCTTC; CDR3 protein: CAISDKTGTSHNNEQFF
J gene: TRBJ2-7; clone size: .; D gene: .; V gene: TRBV5-6; CDR3 DNA: TGTGCCAGCAGCTTCGGGACCCTAGGACACGAGCAGTACTTC; CDR3 protein: CASSFGTLGHEQYF
J gene: TRBJ2-7; clone size: .; D gene: .; V gene: TRBV6-5; CDR3 DNA: TGTGCCAGCAGCCAAGACAACTACGAGCAGTACTTC; CDR3 protein: CASSQDNYEQYF